This T cell receptor beta chain comes out of a study of blood T cell repertoires in COVID-19. As for the study in general: Donors in the United States, Italy and Spain gave samples during acute or convalescent COVID-19.

This CDR3 is 12 amino acids long. CDR1 and CDR2 from the germline V gene are LNHNV and YYDKDF (reference sequence). V gave up 0 bases and J gave up 11 bases, with 7 bases separating them. Cohort assignment relied on participant-reported clinical history. The assay was immunoSEQ multiplex PCR, and TCRdb's table has in-frame clones only and misses some. The profile shows 140,000 to 150,000 clones, 78% of them singletons. The sequence came from a woman in her fifties or sixties who had recovered from COVID-19. The sequenced material came from PBMCs or T cells enriched from blood (not recorded which). The rearrangement joins TRBV15 to TRBJ1-4; no reliable D call. CDR3 nucleotide sequence: TGTGCCACCAGCAGAGAGACCGGGAAACTGTTTTTT. Its protein is CATSRETGKLFF.